This T cell receptor beta chain was profiled in a study of a mutant IDH1 vaccine in newly diagnosed glioma. Time point specified: week 47, end of study. Each vaccine dose was 300 ug of mutant IDH1 20-mer peptide, with topical imiquimod. The donors had new WHO grade 3 or 4 astrocytomas; these were IDH1-mutant and ATRX-lost. Profiling relied on immunoSEQ multiplex PCR, and the TCRdb table lists in-frame clones only, not all of them. This sample has roughly 34,000 clones; about 86% occur once, and the top ten carry 29%. About this clone: Its matching antigen is unknown.

The sequence came from a man aged 30 to 45 with glioma. Sequencing was performed on PBMCs, taken from a glioma patient whose treatment included an IDH1 peptide vaccine.

As DNA, the CDR3 is TGCAGCGTTCTCAGGGAACGCACAGATACGCAGTATTTT. It is translated as CSVLRERTDTQYF. The gene calls are TRBV29-1 and TRBJ2-3; a weak D match, TRBD1 (5 bases). The CDR3 extends over 13 amino acids. Germline CDR1 reads SQVTM; CDR2 reads ANQGSEA. V was clipped by 5 bases and J by 1 base, with 10 bases between them.